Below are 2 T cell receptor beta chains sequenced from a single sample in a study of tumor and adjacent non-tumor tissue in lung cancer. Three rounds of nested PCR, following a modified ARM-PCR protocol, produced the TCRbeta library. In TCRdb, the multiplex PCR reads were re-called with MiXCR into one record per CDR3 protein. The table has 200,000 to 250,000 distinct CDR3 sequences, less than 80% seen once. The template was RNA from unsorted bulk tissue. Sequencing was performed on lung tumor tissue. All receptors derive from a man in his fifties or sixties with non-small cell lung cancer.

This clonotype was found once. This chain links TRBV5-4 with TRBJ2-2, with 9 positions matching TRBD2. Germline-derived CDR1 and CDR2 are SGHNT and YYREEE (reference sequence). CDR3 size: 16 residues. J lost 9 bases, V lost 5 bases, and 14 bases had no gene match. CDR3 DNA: TGTGCCAGCAGACCCGGATTAGCGGGAGTCGCCTGGGAGCTGTTTTTT. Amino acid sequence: CASRPGLAGVAWELFF.

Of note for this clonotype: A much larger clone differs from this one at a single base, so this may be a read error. CDR3 loop: CASIFGGQDYQNF. The CDR3 bases are TGTGCCAGCATCTTCGGGGGCCAGGACTACCAGAACTTC. This chain uses TRBV7-8 with TRBJ2-5; D possibly uses TRBD1 or TRBD2 (6 bases each). Germline assignment: CDR1 SGHVS and CDR2 FQNEAQ. The CDR3 consists of 13 residues. The variable domain in full, with the rest retrieved from reference TRBV7-8 and TRBJ2-5, is GAGVSQSPRYKVAKRGQDVALRCDPISGHVSLFWYQQALGQGPEFLTYFQNEAQLDKSGLPSDRFFAERPEGSVSTLKIQRTQQEDSAVYLCASIFGGQDYQNFGPGTRLLVL.